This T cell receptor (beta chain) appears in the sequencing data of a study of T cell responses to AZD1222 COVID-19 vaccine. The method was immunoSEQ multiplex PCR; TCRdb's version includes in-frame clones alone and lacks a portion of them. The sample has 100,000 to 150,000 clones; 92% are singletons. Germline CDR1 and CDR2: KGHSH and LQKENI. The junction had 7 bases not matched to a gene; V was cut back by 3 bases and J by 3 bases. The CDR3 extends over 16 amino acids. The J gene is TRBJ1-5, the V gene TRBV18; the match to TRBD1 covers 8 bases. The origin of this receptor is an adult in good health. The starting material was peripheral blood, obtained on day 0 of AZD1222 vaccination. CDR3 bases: TGTGCCAGCTCACCCGCCTCGGACAGGGCCAATCAGCCCCAGCATTTT. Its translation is CASSPASDRANQPQHF.